This TCR beta chain was recorded in a study of blood T cell repertoires in COVID-19. Overall study context: From the United States, Italy and Spain came samples of acute and convalescent COVID-19. Nucleic acid was either cDNA or gDNA, and it came from T cells, B-cell-depleted T cells, or PBMCs.

Clinical histories supplied by participants themselves formed the basis of cohort assignment. The CDR3 loop spans 15 amino acids. Trimming shortened V by 2 bases and J by 0 bases, and 8 bases separated the two germline ends. Germline lookup yields CDR1 MNHNS and CDR2 SASEGT. How the authors handled the data: Quantification of nucleated cells was approximated via reference gene primer amplification. Sequenced by immunoSEQ multiplex PCR; TCRdb stores in-frame clones only, minus some. From that table come the V and J calls and clone size; the DNA was used to work out D and trimming. The sample shows 200,000 to 250,000 clones, under 90% of them seen only once.

The V call is TRBV6-1, the J call TRBJ1-3; no clear D gene. The receptor's source is a woman aged 55 to 70 who had recovered from COVID-19. The specimen sequenced was PBMCs or T cells enriched from blood (not recorded which). The CDR3: CASSESTGSGNTIYF. DNA of the CDR3: TGTGCCAGCAGTGAATCGACGGGCTCTGGAAACACCATATATTTT.